The 21 T cell receptor beta chains below all came from one sample that was sequenced in a study of CD8 T cells in Susac syndrome. Reverse transcription of about 0.45 to 1 ug RNA was performed with random hexamers. TCRdb analysed the immunoSEQ multiplex PCR reads with MiXCR anew, one entry per CDR3 protein. Of 56,000 or so distinct CDR3 sequences detected, approximately 95% appear once; the ten largest clones hold less than 0.8%. The sequenced sample consisted of CD8+ T cells from PBMCs. Source of these receptors: a human donor with Susac syndrome.

The chain has TRBV29-1 and TRBJ2-3; 9 bases match TRBD1. This CDR3 has 14 amino acids. CDR1 SQVTM and CDR2 ANQGSEA come from the germline V gene. J was trimmed by 2 bases and V by 2 bases; bases with no gene match: 2. In nucleotides, the CDR3 is TGCAGCGTTGAAACAGGGGGCAACACAGATACGCAGTATTTT. Translating gives CSVETGGNTDTQYF.

The chain carries TRBV27 and TRBJ1-3; D remains unclear. V dropped 8 bases and J dropped 2 bases, with 4 bases sitting between them. Germline V CDR1 and CDR2: MNHEY, SMNVEV (reference sequence). The CDR3 totals 11 residues. The CDR3 coding sequence is TGTGCCAGCGGAACTGGAAACACCATATATTTT. Protein product: CASGTGNTIYF.

The chain combines TRBV7-2 with TRBJ1-5; perhaps TRBD1 as D (6 bases). Between the trimmed V and J ends, which lost 2 bases and 5 bases, there was a span of 13 bases. Germline CDR1 reads SGHTA; CDR2 reads FQGNSA. This CDR3 contains 15 residues. CDR3 sequence: CASSLRSGADQPQHF. The CDR3 nucleotides are TGTGCCAGCAGCTTAAGGTCGGGGGCCGATCAGCCCCAGCATTTT.

The chain has TRBV29-1 and TRBJ1-1; D not resolved. V dropped 3 bases and J dropped 4 bases, with 6 bases sitting between them. Germline V lookup: CDR1 SQVTM, CDR2 ANQGSEA. The CDR3 is 11 amino acids. The CDR3 protein is CSVDSGTEAFF. The CDR3 DNA follows: TGCAGCGTTGATAGTGGCACTGAAGCTTTCTTT.

The V and J genes are TRBV30 and TRBJ2-3; D is tentatively TRBD1 or TRBD2 (6 bases each). V lost 3 bases to trimming and J lost 10 bases, with 11 bases between them. CDR1 and CDR2 (germline): GTSNPN, SVGIG (reference sequence). The CDR3 consists of 11 residues. Here the CDR3 reads CAWRQGTAQYF. The CDR3 bases are TGTGCCTGGAGGCAGGGGACTGCGCAGTATTTT.

The table lists this clonotype with a count of one. The chain combines TRBV4-2 with TRBJ1-2, with D uncertain. The CDR3 loop spans 14 amino acids. Trimming took 1 base from V and 3 from J, leaving 9 bases between them. The germline CDR1 and CDR2 sequences are LGHNA and YNFKEQ. The CDR3 region has the DNA TGTGCCAGCAGCCAAGGTCAGACTGACTATGGCTACACCTTC. This sequence encodes CASSQGQTDYGYTF.

V is TRBV2 and J is TRBJ1-1; D is uncertain. The V gene lost 2 bases and the J gene lost 1 base, with 5 bases spanning the gap. CDR3 size: 13 residues. Per germline, CDR1 SNHLY and CDR2 FYNNEI. In DNA, the CDR3 is TGTGCCAGCAGTGAACCACCGAACACTGAAGCTTTCTTT. Translating it yields CASSEPPNTEAFF.

The V gene is TRBV5-6, the J gene TRBJ2-1; 10 bases are shared with TRBD2. This CDR3 is built from 16 residues. CDR1 SGHDT and CDR2 YYEEEE come from the germline V gene. V lost 0 bases and J lost 6; bases outside the gene matches: 6. CDR3 sequence reads: CASSLGAGGPGNEQFF. Here the CDR3 DNA reads TGTGCCAGCAGCTTGGGAGCGGGGGGGCCGGGCAATGAGCAGTTCTTC.

This chain links TRBV12-3 or TRBV12-4 with TRBJ2-5; D uncertain. Trimming cost V 3 bases and J 2 bases, with 13 bases left between them. This CDR3 is 15 amino acids long. The CDR3 DNA follows: TGTGCCAGCAGTTTCCTTCTGATCGAGCAAGAGACCCAGTACTTC. Residues: CASSFLLIEQETQYF.

As concerns this clonotype: Germline and junction disagree at one end, which may indicate a read error. The gene calls are TRBV20-1 and TRBJ2-1; no definite D call. Germline CDR1 DFQATT, CDR2 SNEGSKA (reference sequence). The CDR3 spans 10 residues. In DNA form, the CDR3 reads TGCAGTGCACCCGGGCCTCGGCGGATCTTC. This encodes CSAPGPRRIF.

This clonotype was picked up a small number of times. The gene calls are TRBV7-2 and TRBJ2-1, with D hard to call. This CDR3 comprises 10 residues. Trimming took 1 base from V and 10 from J, leaving 2 bases between them. Germline lookup yields CDR1 SGHTA and CDR2 FQGNSA. The CDR3 DNA reads as TGTGCCAGCAGCTTAGGGGAGCAGTTCTTC. It translates to CASSLGEQFF.

The rearrangement uses TRBV4-1 and TRBJ2-7, with 9 nucleotides matching TRBD1. Germline trimming cut 2 bases from V and 2 bases from J; bases unmatched to any gene: 13. The CDR3 length is 18 residues. Germline lookup yields CDR1 MGHRA and CDR2 YSYEKL. The CDR3 spells CASSQTGGEARWAYEQYF. CDR3 nucleotides: TGCGCCAGCAGCCAAACAGGGGGCGAGGCGCGGTGGGCCTACGAGCAGTACTTC.

The rearrangement links TRBV7-3 to TRBJ2-5; D tentatively fits TRBD1 or TRBD2 (5 bases each). CDR3 length equals 15 residues. CDR1 and CDR2 from the germline V gene are SGHTA and FQGTGA. The V end was cut by 5 bases, the J end by 4 bases, with 17 bases between. CDR3 nucleotides: TGTGCCAGCAGCCCGTACCGAGGGGCCGGAGAGACCCAGTACTTC. Translation: CASSPYRGAGETQYF.

The V call is TRBV14, the J call TRBJ2-1; possibly TRBD2 for D (5 bases). The V end lost 1 base, the J end lost 7 bases, and 8 bases lay between the germline ends. CDR3 length: 13 residues. CDR1 is SGHDN and CDR2 is FVKESK in the germline V gene. This CDR3 is CASSQGRSNEQFF. CDR3 in DNA: TGTGCCAGCAGCCAAGGGAGGAGTAATGAGCAGTTCTTC. The full variable domain, its missing parts supplied by reference TRBV14 and TRBJ2-1, is EAGVTQFPSHSVIEKGQTVTLRCDPISGHDNLYWYRRVMGKEIKFLLHFVKESKQDESGMPNNRFLAERTGGTYSTLKVQPAELEDSGVYFCASSQGRSNEQFFGPGTRLTVL.

The V and J genes are TRBV29-1 and TRBJ1-6; 9 bases are a match to TRBD1. With V trimmed by 4 bases and J by 8 bases, 3 bases remained unmatched. Germline lookup yields CDR1 SQVTM and CDR2 ANQGSEA. This CDR3 is 13 amino acids long. Written as DNA, the CDR3 is TGCAGCGTTGGACAGGGGGACGATTCACCCCTCCACTTT. Protein product: CSVGQGDDSPLHF.

The chain combines TRBV15 with TRBJ1-2, with 8 bases identical to TRBD1. Germline V gene sequence: CDR1 LNHNV, CDR2 YYDKDF (reference sequence). The CDR3 spans 14 residues. Trimming took 3 bases from V and 3 from J; bases not matched to a gene: 3. The CDR3 here is CATSSQTGDYGYTF. CDR3 coding DNA: TGTGCCACCAGCAGTCAGACAGGGGACTATGGCTACACCTTC.

V and J are TRBV7-9 and TRBJ2-5; D is uncertain. There are 12 residues in the CDR3. Per germline, CDR1 SEHNR and CDR2 FQNEAQ (reference sequence). Trimming shortened V by 5 bases and J by 4 bases, and 8 bases separated the two germline ends. The CDR3 DNA reads as TGTGCCAGCAGCCCACGACGAGAGACCCAGTACTTC. The encoded protein is CASSPRRETQYF.

This rearrangement joins TRBV2 to TRBJ2-7; 8 bases align to TRBD2. The CDR3 contains 14 residues. Trimming removed 7 bases from V and 7 bases from J; junction bases left unmatched: 12. The V gene's germline CDR1 is SNHLY and CDR2 FYNNEI. The DNA for the CDR3 is TGTGCCAGCACCCTGGAGGAGCGGGGGCTGGAGCAGTACTTC. It translates to CASTLEERGLEQYF.

The chain links TRBV6-6 to TRBJ1-2, with a possible D match to TRBD1 (5 bases). Germline CDR1 reads MNHNY; CDR2 reads SVGAGI (reference sequence). This CDR3 contains 15 residues. The V and J ends lost 4 bases and 0 bases respectively, with 12 bases between them. The CDR3, as DNA: TGTGCCAGCAGTTTGTTCCAGACAGCTAACTATGGCTACACCTTC. Its protein product is CASSLFQTANYGYTF.

The V call is TRBV11-2, the J call TRBJ1-1; no firm D call. This CDR3 has 12 amino acids. CDR1 is SGHAT and CDR2 is FQNNGV in the germline V gene. V was shortened by 1 base and J by 8 bases, with 8 bases between the two germline ends. CDR3 in amino acids: CASSLVAVEAFF. DNA for the CDR3: TGTGCCAGCAGCTTAGTTGCGGTAGAAGCTTTCTTT.

The chain uses TRBV12-3 or TRBV12-4 and TRBJ2-5; possibly TRBD1 for D (7 bases). The CDR3 totals 14 residues. The V end lost 3 bases, the J end lost 5 bases, and 13 bases lay between the germline ends. The CDR3 DNA is TGTGCCAGCAGTTTCGCCAGGGGGAGGGAGACCCAGTACTTC. Residues: CASSFARGRETQYF.